Each of the 27 T cell receptor beta chains below was sequenced from the same sample in a study of T-cell memory formation after mild COVID-19 (dated by TCRdb to about 2021). The library relied on 5' RACE. Sequencing was performed on an Illumina NovaSeq 6000. TCRdb took the public reads, trimmed them with fastp at Q25, ran MiXCR for clone calling and kept in-frame beta chains. Duplicate CDR3 protein sequences are folded into a single record with the most common DNA and genes. In this sample the table shows 550,000 to 700,000 distinct CDR3 sequences, over 15% of which occur a single time. The ten largest clones take up 9.5% to 15% of the sample. The sample taken for sequencing was PBMCs or a T cell subset sorted from them (not recorded which). These receptors were obtained from an adult woman who had mild COVID-19 (a few samples of this study predate the infection). The sample titles of this study are shuffled in the database, so cell type and time point are left out; the donor was told from shared clones.

Comment on this clonotype: Compared with germline, one end of the junction differs, possibly owing to a read error. The chain recombines TRBV24-1 with TRBJ1-2, with a tentative D call TRBD1 (5 bases). CDR3 size: 13 residues. Germline CDR1 reads KGHDR; CDR2 reads SFDVKD. The CDR3 spells CATRDSGSYGYTF. The CDR3 DNA reads as TGTGCCACCAGGGATTCAGGGTCTTACGGCTACACCTTC.

This clonotype was recorded a few times. V usage is TRBV2 and J usage is TRBJ2-3, with 7 bases that match TRBD1. V gave up 8 bases and J gave up 2 bases; unmatched junction bases: 4. The CDR3 has 13 residues. Per the germline V gene, CDR1 is SNHLY and CDR2 is FYNNEI. CDR3 sequence reads: CASLQGYTDTQYF. CDR3 DNA: TGTGCCAGCCTACAGGGGTACACAGATACGCAGTATTTT.

The gene calls are TRBV9 and TRBJ2-7; 12 bases fit TRBD1. The CDR3 is 13 residues long. Unmatched junction bases numbered 4, after V lost 7 bases and J lost 5 bases. The germline gives CDR1 SGDLS, CDR2 YYNGEE. The CDR3 loop reads CASGGTGGHEQYF. The CDR3 bases are TGTGCCAGCGGAGGGACAGGGGGCCACGAGCAGTACTTC. The full variable domain, in which reference TRBV9 and TRBJ2-7 provide the parts outside the CDR3, is DSGVTQTPKHLITATGQRVTLRCSPRSGDLSVYWYQQSLDQGLQFLIQYYNGEERAKGNILERFSAQQFPDLHSELNLSSLELGDSALYFCASGGTGGHEQYFGPGTRLTVT.

This chain links TRBV7-3 with TRBJ1-6; 9 bases line up with TRBD1. With 2 bases clipped from V and 9 bases from J, the junction kept 5 bases outside the gene matches. The CDR3 has 15 amino acids. The germline CDR1 and CDR2 sequences are SGHTA and FQGTGA. The chain's CDR3 is CASSLQGQGVSPLHF. The CDR3 nucleotides are TGTGCCAGCAGCTTACAGGGACAGGGCGTTTCACCCCTCCACTTT.

The chain is built from TRBV30 and TRBJ1-1; a weak D match, TRBD1 (6 bases). Germline CDR1 is GTSNPN and CDR2 is SVGIG (reference sequence). With 1 base removed from V and 2 bases from J, the gap between germline ends came to 14 bases. The CDR3 is 15 residues long. The CDR3 is CAWSALTGRNTEAFF. The CDR3 DNA follows: TGTGCCTGGAGTGCATTGACAGGCCGAAACACTGAAGCTTTCTTT.

The count of this clonotype is one. The chain combines TRBV6-2 or TRBV6-3 with TRBJ1-6; 9 bases line up with TRBD1. Trimming took 5 bases from V and 1 from J; bases not matched to a gene: 9. The germline gives CDR1 MNHEY, CDR2 SVGEGT. CDR3 size: 18 residues. Here the CDR3 DNA reads TGTGCCAGCAGTGCTCCGGGACAGGGCTTTTCCTATAATTCACCCCTCCACTTT. Protein: CASSAPGQGFSYNSPLHF.

The chain has TRBV9 and TRBJ1-2; tentative D call: TRBD1 (5 bases). Germline CDR1 reads SGDLS; CDR2 reads YYNGEE. The V end lost 7 bases, the J end lost 3 bases, and 10 bases lay between the germline ends. The length of the CDR3 is 12 residues. This chain's CDR3 is CASLGDYYGYTF. CDR3 sequence (DNA): TGTGCCAGCCTCGGGGACTACTATGGCTACACCTTC.

This clonotype was picked up a small number of times. V usage is TRBV3-1 and J usage is TRBJ2-2; 11 bases align to TRBD2. The CDR3 is made up of 16 amino acids. Trimming cost V 5 bases and J 1 base; bases outside gene matches: 3. The germline gives CDR1 LGHDT, CDR2 YNNKEL (reference sequence). CDR3 nucleotides: TGTGCCAGCAGCTCCACTAGCGGGAGGAACACCGGGGAGCTGTTTTTT. This gives the protein CASSSTSGRNTGELFF. The variable domain in full, with the rest retrieved from reference TRBV3-1 and TRBJ2-2, is DTAVSQTPKYLVTQMGNDKSIKCEQNLGHDTMYWYKQDSKKFLKIMFSYNNKELIINETVPNRFSPKSPDKAHLNLHINSLELGDSAVYFCASSSTSGRNTGELFFGEGSRLTVL.

This clonotype showed up just a few times. The chain has TRBV4-2 and TRBJ2-2, with D hard to call. Germline-derived CDR1 and CDR2 are LGHNA and YNFKEQ. The CDR3 contains 15 residues. Trimming removed 1 base from V and 5 bases from J, with 11 bases in between. The CDR3: CASSQGLSLTGELFF. The CDR3 region has the DNA TGTGCCAGCAGCCAAGGGCTTAGCCTAACCGGGGAGCTGTTTTTT.

The gene calls are TRBV20-1 and TRBJ2-7, with TRBD2 as a possible D gene (5 bases). There are 12 residues in the CDR3. Looked up from germline, CDR1 is DFQATT and CDR2 is SNEGSKA (reference sequence). V lost 0 bases and J 4 bases, leaving 7 bases between the germline ends. The CDR3 nucleotides are TGCAGTGCTAGAGAGGACTTGTACGAGCAGTACTTC. Its translation: CSAREDLYEQYF.

CDR3 in amino acids: CASSPGGSVDTQYF. The CDR3 DNA sequence: TGTGCCAGCAGCCCCGGGGGTAGCGTTGATACGCAGTATTTT. The rearrangement uses TRBV7-3 and TRBJ2-3; D may be TRBD2 (6 bases). Looked up from germline, CDR1 is SGHTA and CDR2 is FQGTGA. Trimming took off 5 bases at V and 6 bases at J, with 15 bases between the two ends. CDR3 length: 14 residues.

This clonotype was counted between two and nine times. The gene calls are TRBV6-5 and TRBJ2-7, with a tentative D call TRBD2 (6 bases). The CDR3 spans 14 residues. Trimming removed 5 bases from V and 5 bases from J, with 16 bases in between. Germline CDR1 reads MNHEY; CDR2 reads SVGAGI. CDR3 sequence (DNA): TGTGCCAGCAGTCCCCGCGGGGCTCGCGACGAGCAGTACTTC. Translating gives CASSPRGARDEQYF.

The J gene is TRBJ2-4, the V gene TRBV5-1, with D possibly TRBD1 on 5 matching bases. The germline V gene encodes CDR1 SGHRS and CDR2 YFSETQ. Trimming took off 1 base at V and 12 bases at J, with 11 bases between the two ends. The CDR3 is 12 amino acids. The CDR3 DNA follows: TGCGCCAGCAGCTTGTCAGGGCGCGATCAGTACTTC. This encodes CASSLSGRDQYF.

This clonotype was seen only a few times. V gene TRBV7-2 combines with J gene TRBJ2-1; 10 nucleotides align to TRBD2. Germline CDR1 SGHTA, CDR2 FQGNSA. CDR3 length: 16 amino acids. With 5 bases clipped from V and 2 bases from J, the junction kept 6 bases outside the gene matches. The DNA for the CDR3 is TGTGCCAGCAGCGCACCTAGCGGGAGCGCCTACAATGAGCAGTTCTTC. Translated, it gives CASSAPSGSAYNEQFF.

This clonotype was picked up one time. The V and J genes are TRBV29-1 and TRBJ2-1; 9 bases map to TRBD2. After removal of 2 bases from V and 10 bases from J, the junction contained 6 bases not matched to a gene. This CDR3 is 13 amino acids long. Per the germline V gene, CDR1 is SQVTM and CDR2 is ANQGSEA. CDR3 residues: CSVESSGGGEQFF. The CDR3 coding sequence is TGCAGCGTTGAAAGTAGCGGGGGTGGGGAGCAGTTCTTC.

This clonotype has a handful of counts. V usage is TRBV5-1 and J usage is TRBJ2-7; 7 positions agree with TRBD1. Trimming removed 5 bases from V and 0 bases from J; junction bases left unmatched: 8. The germline gives CDR1 SGHRS, CDR2 YFSETQ. The CDR3 extends over 15 amino acids. CDR3 region: CASSSPTGSSYEQYF. CDR3 coding DNA: TGCGCCAGCAGTTCCCCGACAGGGAGCTCCTACGAGCAGTACTTC.

In this sample, this clonotype turned up a few times. The chain employs TRBV7-8 and TRBJ2-7; 7 bases agree with TRBD2. V shed 5 bases and J 5 bases; nucleotides not matched to a gene: 6. CDR1 and CDR2 from the germline V gene are SGHVS and FQNEAQ. The CDR3 is 13 amino acids. CDR3 coding DNA: TGTGCCAGCAGCCTCAAGGGAGGGCACGAGCAGTACTTC. It specifies CASSLKGGHEQYF.

The gene calls are TRBV20-1 and TRBJ2-6; D tentatively reads TRBD1 or TRBD2 (5 bases each). Germline V gives CDR1 DFQATT, CDR2 SNEGSKA (reference sequence). Trimming took off 7 bases at V and 3 bases at J, with 13 bases between the two ends. CDR3 length: 14 amino acids. The CDR3 region is CSVPRGRGANVLTF. The DNA for the CDR3 is TGCAGTGTCCCCCGGGGCCGTGGGGCCAACGTCCTGACTTTC.

This clonotype was picked up a small number of times. The chain joins TRBV18 to TRBJ1-1, with no clear D. Germline assignment: CDR1 KGHSH and CDR2 LQKENI. Trimming stripped 0 bases from V and 4 bases from J, with 12 bases between. CDR3 length: 15 amino acids. DNA for the CDR3: TGTGCCAGCTCACCACCTCCATTAGCAGGCACTGAAGCTTTCTTT. This encodes CASSPPPLAGTEAFF.

This clonotype was counted ten times or more. A junction boundary mismatches the germline segment, possibly from a read error. The rearrangement links TRBV5-1 to TRBJ2-7; D might be TRBD1 (5 bases). Germline V gives CDR1 SGHRS, CDR2 YFSETQ. The CDR3 has 13 amino acids. The chain's CDR3 is CASSPTVSYEQYF. The CDR3 coding sequence is TGTGCCAGCAGCCCGACAGTCTCCTACGAGCAGTACTTC.

The chain employs TRBV20-1 and TRBJ2-3; tentatively, D is TRBD2 (7 bases). Per germline, CDR1 DFQATT and CDR2 SNEGSKA (reference sequence). The CDR3 loop spans 15 amino acids. For the CDR3, the DNA is TGCAGCGGGATGAGGGGGGGTTCTAGCACAGATACGCAGTATTTT. It specifies CSGMRGGSSTDTQYF.

This clonotype was seen repeatedly, ten times or more. This rearrangement joins TRBV7-9 to TRBJ2-7; D is possibly TRBD1 (6 bases). This CDR3 contains 13 residues. Trimming shortened V by 8 bases and J by 5 bases, and 16 bases separated the two germline ends. Germline V gives CDR1 SEHNR, CDR2 FQNEAQ (reference sequence). CDR3 nucleotides: TGTGCCAGCTTGCCCCCGGGACAAGACGAGCAGTACTTC. Translated: CASLPPGQDEQYF.

V gene TRBV6-6 combines with J gene TRBJ1-1, with TRBD1 identical over 7 bases. Germline trimming cut 6 bases from V and 10 bases from J; bases unmatched to any gene: 5. Germline lookup yields CDR1 MNHNY and CDR2 SVGAGI (reference sequence). This CDR3 comprises 11 residues. CDR3 DNA: TGTGCCAGCAGATCCCAGGGGGGAGCTTTCTTT. Protein product: CASRSQGGAFF.

CDR3 DNA sequence: TGCGCCAGCAGCCAAGATAAAGGATGGCAGAACTATGGCTACACCTTC. Translating gives CASSQDKGWQNYGYTF. The genes are TRBV4-1 and TRBJ1-2, with unresolved D. There are 16 residues in the CDR3. The V and J ends lost 0 bases and 2 bases respectively, with 13 bases between them. Germline V gives CDR1 MGHRA, CDR2 YSYEKL.

V and J are TRBV12-3 or TRBV12-4 and TRBJ2-1; D possibly uses TRBD1 or TRBD2 (5 bases each). Between the trimmed V and J ends, which lost 6 bases and 9 bases, there was a span of 21 bases. This CDR3 is 15 amino acids long. CDR3 protein: CASSRPRDAITEQFF. Here the CDR3 DNA reads TGTGCCAGCAGCCGCCCTCGGGACGCCATCACTGAGCAGTTCTTC.

This clonotype showed up just a few times. The rearrangement links TRBV6-6 to TRBJ2-7; the match to TRBD2 covers 14 bases. Germline V gives CDR1 MNHNY, CDR2 SVGAGI (reference sequence). The V segment lost 7 bases and the J segment 6 bases; nucleotides outside the gene matches: 8. The CDR3 runs 15 residues. The CDR3 DNA follows: TGTGCCAGCACCCTGGGACTAGCGGGAGACCTCGAGCAGTACTTC. Its translation is CASTLGLAGDLEQYF.

A note on this clonotype: This may be a read error: a much more frequent sequence differs by one nucleotide. The gene calls are TRBV7-6 and TRBJ2-7; TRBD1 matches 9 bases. Germline CDR1 SGHVS, CDR2 FNYEAQ. This CDR3 has 13 amino acids. Written as DNA, the CDR3 is TGTGCCAGCAGCTCCGGGACAGGGTACGAGCAGCACTTC. Amino acids: CASSSGTGYEQHF.